This T cell receptor beta chain is drawn from a study of PD-L1 blockade in urothelial cancer. Sequencing was performed with immunoSEQ multiplex PCR; in TCRdb, only in-frame clones are kept and a portion is missing. The data show some 79,000 clones, 82% seen once. Urothelial carcinoma in patients was locally advanced or metastatic. Anywhere from 1 to 8 samples came from each patient, spanning pretreatment and on-treatment. The material sequenced was PBMCs, taken around atezolizumab (anti-PD-L1) treatment. This TCR was sampled from a man between 70 and 80 years old with urothelial cancer.

Written as DNA, the CDR3 is TGTGCCAGCAGTTACTCCCAGGGCACCTACGAGCAGTACTTC. As protein: CASSYSQGTYEQYF. The gene calls are TRBV6-5 and TRBJ2-7; weak D call: TRBD1 (5 bases). Germline CDR1 and CDR2: MNHEY and SVGAGI. V was cut by 0 bases and J by 2 bases, with 8 bases left in between. This CDR3 has 14 residues.